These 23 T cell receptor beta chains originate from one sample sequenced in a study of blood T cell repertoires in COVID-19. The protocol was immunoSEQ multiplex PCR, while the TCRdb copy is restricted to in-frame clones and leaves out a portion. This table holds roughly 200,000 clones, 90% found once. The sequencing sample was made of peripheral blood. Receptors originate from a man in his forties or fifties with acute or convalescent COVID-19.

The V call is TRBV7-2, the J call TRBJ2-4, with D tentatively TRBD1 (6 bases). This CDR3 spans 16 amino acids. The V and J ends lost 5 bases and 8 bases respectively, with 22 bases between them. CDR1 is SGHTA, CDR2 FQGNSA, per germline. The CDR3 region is CASSLQPVGAGDIQYF. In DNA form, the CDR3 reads TGTGCCAGCAGCCTGCAGCCGGTGGGGGCAGGGGACATTCAGTACTTC.

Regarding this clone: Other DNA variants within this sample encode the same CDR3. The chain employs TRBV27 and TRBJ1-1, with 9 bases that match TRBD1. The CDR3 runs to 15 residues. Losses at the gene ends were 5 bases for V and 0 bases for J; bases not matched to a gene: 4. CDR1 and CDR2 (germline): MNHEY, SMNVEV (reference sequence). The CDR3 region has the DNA TGTGCCAGCAGTCCGACAGGGGGGATGAACACTGAAGCTTTCTTT. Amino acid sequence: CASSPTGGMNTEAFF.

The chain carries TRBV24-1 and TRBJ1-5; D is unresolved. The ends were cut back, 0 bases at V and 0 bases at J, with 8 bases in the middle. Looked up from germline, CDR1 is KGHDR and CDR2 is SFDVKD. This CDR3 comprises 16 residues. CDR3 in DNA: TGTGCCACCAGTGATTTGCGGGGTAATAGCAATCAGCCCCAGCATTTT. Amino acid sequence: CATSDLRGNSNQPQHF.

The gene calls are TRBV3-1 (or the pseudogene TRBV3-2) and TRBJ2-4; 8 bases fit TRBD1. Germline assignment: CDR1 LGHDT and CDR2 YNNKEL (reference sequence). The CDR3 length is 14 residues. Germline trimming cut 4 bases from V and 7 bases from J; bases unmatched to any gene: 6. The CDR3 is CASSRGQGLNIQYF. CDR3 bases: TGTGCCAGCAGCCGAGGACAGGGTCTTAACATTCAGTACTTC.

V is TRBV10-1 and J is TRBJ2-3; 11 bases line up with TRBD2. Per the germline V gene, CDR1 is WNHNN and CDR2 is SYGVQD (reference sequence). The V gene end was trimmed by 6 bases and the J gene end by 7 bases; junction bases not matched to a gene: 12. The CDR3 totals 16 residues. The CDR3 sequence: CASSLKASGRLNTQYF. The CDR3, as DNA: TGCGCCAGCAGCCTCAAGGCTAGCGGGAGGCTTAATACGCAGTATTTT.

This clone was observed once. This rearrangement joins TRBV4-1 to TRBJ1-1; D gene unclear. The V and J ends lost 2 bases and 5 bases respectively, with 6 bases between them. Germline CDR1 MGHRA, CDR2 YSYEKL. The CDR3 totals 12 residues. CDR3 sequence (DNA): TGCGCCAGCAGCCAAAGCCCGACTGAAGCTTTCTTT. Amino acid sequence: CASSQSPTEAFF.

CDR3 nucleotide sequence: TGTGCCTGGAGTGCCGGCTTACAGGGGGCAGGGGATACGCAGTATTTT. Its protein is CAWSAGLQGAGDTQYF. This rearrangement joins TRBV30 to TRBJ2-3; 9 positions match TRBD1. This CDR3 spans 16 amino acids. The germline V gene has CDR1 GTSNPN and CDR2 SVGIG (reference sequence). V was pared by 1 base and J by 6 bases, with 11 bases of the junction left unmatched.

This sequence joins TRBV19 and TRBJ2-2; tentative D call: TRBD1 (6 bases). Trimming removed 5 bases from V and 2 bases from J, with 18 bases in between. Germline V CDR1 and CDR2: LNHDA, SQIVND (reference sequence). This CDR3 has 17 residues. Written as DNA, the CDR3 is TGTGCCAGTAGTCCCTCCCCCGACAGGATCAACACCGGGGAGCTGTTTTTT. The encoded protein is CASSPSPDRINTGELFF. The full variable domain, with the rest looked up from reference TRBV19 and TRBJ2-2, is DGGITQSPKYLFRKEGQNVTLSCEQNLNHDAMYWYRQDPGQGLRLIYYSQIVNDFQKGDIAEGYSVSREKKESFPLTVTSAQKNPTAFYLCASSPSPDRINTGELFFGEGSRLTVL.

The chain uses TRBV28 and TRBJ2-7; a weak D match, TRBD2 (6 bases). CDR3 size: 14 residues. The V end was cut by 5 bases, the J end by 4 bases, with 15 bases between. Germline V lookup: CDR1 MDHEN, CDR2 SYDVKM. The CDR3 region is CASSDRELQYEQYF. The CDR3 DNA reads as TGTGCCAGCAGTGACCGGGAGCTTCAATACGAGCAGTACTTC.

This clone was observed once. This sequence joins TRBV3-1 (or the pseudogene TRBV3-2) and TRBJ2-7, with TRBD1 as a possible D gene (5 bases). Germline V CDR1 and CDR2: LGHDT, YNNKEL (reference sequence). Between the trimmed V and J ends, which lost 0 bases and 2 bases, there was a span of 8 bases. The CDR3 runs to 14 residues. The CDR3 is CASSQEGVTYEQYF. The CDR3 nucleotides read TGTGCCAGCAGCCAAGAAGGGGTAACCTACGAGCAGTACTTC.

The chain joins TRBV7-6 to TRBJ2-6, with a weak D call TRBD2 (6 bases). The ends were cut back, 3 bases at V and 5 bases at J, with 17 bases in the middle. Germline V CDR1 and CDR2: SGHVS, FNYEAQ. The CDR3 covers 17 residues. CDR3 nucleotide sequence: TGTGCCAGCAGCTTTGAGGGACTGGGACTTAGGGCCAACGTCCTGACTTTC. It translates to CASSFEGLGLRANVLTF.

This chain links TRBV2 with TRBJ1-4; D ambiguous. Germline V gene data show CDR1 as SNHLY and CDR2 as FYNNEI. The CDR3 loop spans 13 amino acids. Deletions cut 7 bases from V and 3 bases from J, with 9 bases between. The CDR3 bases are TGTGCCAGCATCACTTCCTCTAATGAAAAACTGTTTTTT. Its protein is CASITSSNEKLFF.

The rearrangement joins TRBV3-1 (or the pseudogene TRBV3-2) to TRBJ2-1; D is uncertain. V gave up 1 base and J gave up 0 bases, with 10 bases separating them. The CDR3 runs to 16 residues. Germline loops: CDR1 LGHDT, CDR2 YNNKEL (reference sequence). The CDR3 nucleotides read TGTGCCAGCAGCCAAGCGCATCCGAGCTCCTACAATGAGCAGTTCTTC. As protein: CASSQAHPSSYNEQFF.

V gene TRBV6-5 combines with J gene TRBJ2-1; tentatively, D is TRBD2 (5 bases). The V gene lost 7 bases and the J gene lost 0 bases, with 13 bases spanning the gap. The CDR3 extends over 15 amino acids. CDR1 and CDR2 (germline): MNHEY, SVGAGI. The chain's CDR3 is CASNKGVSSYNEQFF. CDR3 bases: TGTGCCAGCAACAAGGGAGTAAGCTCCTACAATGAGCAGTTCTTC.

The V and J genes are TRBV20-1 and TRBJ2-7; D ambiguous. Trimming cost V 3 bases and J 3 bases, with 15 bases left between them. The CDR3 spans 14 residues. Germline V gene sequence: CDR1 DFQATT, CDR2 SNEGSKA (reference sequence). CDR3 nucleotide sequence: TGCAGTGCTAGTCTGGCTAGTAAATACTACGAGCAGTACTTC. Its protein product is CSASLASKYYEQYF.

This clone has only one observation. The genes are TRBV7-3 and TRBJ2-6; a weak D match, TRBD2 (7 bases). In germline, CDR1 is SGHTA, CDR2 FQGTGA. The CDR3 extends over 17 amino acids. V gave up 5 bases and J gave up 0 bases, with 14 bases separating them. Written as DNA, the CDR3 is TGTGCCAGCAGCCCGGGGGGCGGGTACTCTGGGGCCAACGTCCTGACTTTC. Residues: CASSPGGGYSGANVLTF.

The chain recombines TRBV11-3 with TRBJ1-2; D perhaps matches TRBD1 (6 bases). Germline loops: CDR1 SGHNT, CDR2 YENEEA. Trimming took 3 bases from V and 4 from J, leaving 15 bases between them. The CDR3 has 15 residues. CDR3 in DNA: TGTGCCAGCAGCTTTACCGGACAGACGGTCTATGGCTACACCTTC. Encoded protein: CASSFTGQTVYGYTF.

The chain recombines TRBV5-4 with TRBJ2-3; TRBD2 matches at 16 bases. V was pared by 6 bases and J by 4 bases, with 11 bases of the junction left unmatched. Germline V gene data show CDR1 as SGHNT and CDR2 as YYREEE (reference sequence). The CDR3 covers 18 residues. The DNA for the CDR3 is TGTGCCAGCATCAACACCGGGACTAGCGGGAGGGCCTCAGATACGCAGTATTTT. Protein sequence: CASINTGTSGRASDTQYF.

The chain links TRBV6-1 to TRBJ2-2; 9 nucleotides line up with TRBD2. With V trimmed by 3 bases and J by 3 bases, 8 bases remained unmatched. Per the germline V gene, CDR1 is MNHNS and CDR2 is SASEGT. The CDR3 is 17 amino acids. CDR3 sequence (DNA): TGTGCCAGCAGTGACGGGATCGCGGGAGGGTACACCGGGGAGCTGTTTTTT. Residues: CASSDGIAGGYTGELFF.

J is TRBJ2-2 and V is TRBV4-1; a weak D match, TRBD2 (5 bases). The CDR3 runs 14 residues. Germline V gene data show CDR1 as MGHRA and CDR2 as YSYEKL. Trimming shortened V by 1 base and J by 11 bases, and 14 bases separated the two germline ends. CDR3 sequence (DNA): TGCGCCAGCAGCCAAGTAGCGTCCGGGTATGAGCTGTTTTTT. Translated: CASSQVASGYELFF.

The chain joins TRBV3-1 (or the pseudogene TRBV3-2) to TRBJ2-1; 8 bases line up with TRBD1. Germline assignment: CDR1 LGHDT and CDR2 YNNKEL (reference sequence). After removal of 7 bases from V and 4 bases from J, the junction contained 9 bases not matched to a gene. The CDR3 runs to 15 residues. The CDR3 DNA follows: TGTGCCAGCAACACCGGGACAGGTCCATACAATGAGCAGTTCTTC. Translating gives CASNTGTGPYNEQFF.

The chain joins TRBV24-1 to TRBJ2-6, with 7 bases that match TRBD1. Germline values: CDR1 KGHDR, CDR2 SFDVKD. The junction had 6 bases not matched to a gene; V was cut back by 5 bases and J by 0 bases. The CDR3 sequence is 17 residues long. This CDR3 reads CATSGGGALSGANVLTF. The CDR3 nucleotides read TGTGCCACCAGTGGAGGGGGCGCCCTCTCTGGGGCCAACGTCCTGACTTTC.

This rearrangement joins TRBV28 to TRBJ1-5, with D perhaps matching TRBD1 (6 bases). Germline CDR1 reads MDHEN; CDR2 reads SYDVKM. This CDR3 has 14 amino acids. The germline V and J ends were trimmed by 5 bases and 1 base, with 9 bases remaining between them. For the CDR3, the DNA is TGTGCCAGCAGTGGGGACATCAGCAATCAGCCCCAGCATTTT. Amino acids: CASSGDISNQPQHF.